What follows are 26 T cell receptor beta chains derived from one specimen sequenced in a study of blood T cell repertoires in COVID-19. The repertoire was sequenced with immunoSEQ multiplex PCR; TCRdb's copy has only in-frame clones and lacks some. The data hold tens of thousands of clones, with around nine tenths observed a single time. Input material: peripheral blood. The source of these receptors is a man aged 60 to 75 with acute or convalescent COVID-19.

The DNA for the CDR3 is TGTGCCAGCAGCCGACCGGGACAGGGGGACGAGCAGTACTTC. Its translation: CASSRPGQGDEQYF. The V and J genes are TRBV25-1 and TRBJ2-7; 11 nucleotides match TRBD1. Looked up from germline, CDR1 is MGHDK and CDR2 is SYGVNS. The CDR3 totals 14 residues. Trimming took 6 bases from V and 5 from J; bases not matched to a gene: 6.

This chain joins TRBV4-2 and TRBJ1-1; 8 bases fit TRBD1. This CDR3 has 14 amino acids. CDR1 and CDR2 (germline): LGHNA, YNFKEQ. The V and J ends lost 0 bases and 5 bases, in that order; junction bases with no gene match: 2. Written as DNA, the CDR3 is TGTGCCAGCAGCCAAGAGAACAGGGGGACTGAAGCTTTCTTT. As protein: CASSQENRGTEAFF.

The chain employs TRBV6-1 and TRBJ1-3; D ambiguous. Germline V CDR1 and CDR2: MNHNS, SASEGT. The CDR3 has 15 amino acids. V was shortened by 0 bases and J by 2 bases, with 8 bases between the two germline ends. This CDR3 reads CASSEAGRTGNTIYF. DNA of the CDR3: TGTGCCAGCAGTGAAGCTGGCAGAACTGGAAACACCATATATTTT.

The rearrangement links TRBV5-1 to TRBJ2-7; 7 nucleotides align to TRBD2. Trimming at V came to 6 bases and at J to 0 bases, leaving 3 bases not matched to a gene. The CDR3 extends over 13 amino acids. CDR1 SGHRS and CDR2 YFSETQ come from the germline V gene. This CDR3 is CASTGGNSYEQYF. CDR3 in DNA: TGCGCCAGCACCGGGGGGAACTCCTACGAGCAGTACTTC. The full variable domain, completed using reference TRBV5-1 and TRBJ2-7, is KAGVTQTPRYLIKTRGQQVTLSCSPISGHRSVSWYQQTPGQGLQFLFEYFSETQRNKGNFPGRFSGRQFSNSRSEMNVSTLELGDSALYLCASTGGNSYEQYFGPGTRLTVT.

This clone is a singleton in its sample. The chain combines TRBV10-3 with TRBJ2-1; the match to TRBD1 covers 8 bases. Germline assignment: CDR1 ENHRY and CDR2 SYGVKD. The CDR3 consists of 14 residues. Germline trimming cut 6 bases from V and 8 bases from J; bases unmatched to any gene: 9. Here the CDR3 DNA reads TGTGCCATCAGGCAAACCGGACAGGGCGATGAGCAGTTCTTC. This encodes CAIRQTGQGDEQFF.

The CDR3 loop reads CASRPYLTGQVEQFF. The CDR3 DNA is TGTGCCAGCAGGCCCTATCTTACAGGGCAGGTTGAGCAGTTCTTC. V and J are TRBV14 and TRBJ2-1, with D maybe TRBD1 (6 bases). Germline CDR1 and CDR2: SGHDN and FVKESK. Between the trimmed V and J ends, which lost 6 bases and 9 bases, there was a span of 21 bases. The CDR3 contains 15 residues. Full variable domain (remainder filled in from reference TRBV14 and TRBJ2-1): EAGVTQFPSHSVIEKGQTVTLRCDPISGHDNLYWYRRVMGKEIKFLLHFVKESKQDESGMPNNRFLAERTGGTYSTLKVQPAELEDSGVYFCASRPYLTGQVEQFFGPGTRLTVL.

The rearrangement links TRBV6-5 to TRBJ1-3; D is ambiguous. Germline assignment: CDR1 MNHEY and CDR2 SVGAGI. V lost 2 bases, J lost 1 base, and 12 bases lay in between. This CDR3 contains 16 residues. The CDR3 loop reads CASSYVSRSSGNTIYF. In DNA form, the CDR3 reads TGTGCCAGCAGTTACGTCTCCCGGTCGTCTGGAAACACCATATATTTT.

The V call is TRBV5-5, the J call TRBJ1-5; 7 nucleotides match TRBD1. Germline loops: CDR1 SGHKS, CDR2 YYEKEE (reference sequence). The V and J ends lost 2 bases and 9 bases, in that order; junction bases with no gene match: 11. CDR3 size: 15 residues. The CDR3 nucleotides are TGTGCCAGCAGCTTAAATCGGGACAGCGGAAGGCCCCAGCATTTT. Protein: CASSLNRDSGRPQHF.

This sequence joins TRBV25-1 and TRBJ1-5, with a possible D match to TRBD1 (6 bases). Germline V gene lookup returns CDR1 MGHDK and CDR2 SYGVNS. CDR3 length: 14 amino acids. Trimming left V 4 bases short and J 2 bases short, with 9 bases between. This CDR3 is CASSGTGRNQPQHF. The CDR3 DNA sequence: TGTGCCAGCAGTGGAACAGGGCGCAATCAGCCCCAGCATTTT.

This clone was observed a single time. The CDR3 DNA reads as TGTGCCACCTCTTTCACCGGACTAGCGGGGGACACAGATACGCAGTATTTT. This codes for CATSFTGLAGDTDTQYF. The gene calls are TRBV24-1 and TRBJ2-3, with 13 bases that match TRBD2. Germline lookup yields CDR1 KGHDR and CDR2 SFDVKD. The CDR3 contains 17 residues. After removal of 9 bases from V and 2 bases from J, the junction contained 10 bases not matched to a gene.

The rearrangement links TRBV11-3 to TRBJ1-1, with D unresolved. The CDR3 covers 13 residues. Germline loops: CDR1 SGHNT, CDR2 YENEEA. V was pared by 4 bases and J by 0 bases, with 6 bases between. CDR3 sequence: CASSWSMNTEAFF. The CDR3 coding sequence is TGTGCCAGCAGCTGGAGTATGAACACTGAAGCTTTCTTT.

J is TRBJ2-5 and V is TRBV24-1, with D unclear. The germline V gene encodes CDR1 KGHDR and CDR2 SFDVKD. V shed 3 bases and J shed 0 bases, with 10 bases lying between them. CDR3 length equals 15 residues. CDR3 coding DNA: TGTGCCACCAGTGATAATTCGGGTCACCAAGAGACCCAGTACTTC. Protein: CATSDNSGHQETQYF.

V and J are TRBV2 and TRBJ1-2; D may be TRBD1 (6 bases). Germline CDR1 SNHLY, CDR2 FYNNEI. Trimming shortened V by 10 bases and J by 4 bases, and 16 bases separated the two germline ends. This CDR3 has 13 amino acids. The CDR3 loop reads CAKDRTDLYGYTF. The CDR3 coding sequence is TGTGCCAAAGACCGGACAGACCTCTATGGCTACACCTTC.

This clone was detected only once. V is TRBV7-2 and J is TRBJ2-1; 10 bases match TRBD2. The J segment lost 9 bases and the V segment lost 4 bases, leaving 9 bases of the junction unmatched. Germline V gene data show CDR1 as SGHTA and CDR2 as FQGNSA. This CDR3 comprises 15 residues. The DNA of the CDR3 is TGTGCCAGCAGCTCACTAGCGGGAACCTTCGGTGAGCAGTTCTTC. It is translated as CASSSLAGTFGEQFF.

The rearrangement uses TRBV12-3 or TRBV12-4 and TRBJ1-1; D remains ambiguous. V was trimmed by 4 bases and J by 0 bases, leaving 6 bases between them. The CDR3 runs to 13 residues. DNA for the CDR3: TGTGCCAGCAGTTCGCAGTTGAACACTGAAGCTTTCTTT. It codes for CASSSQLNTEAFF.

V gene TRBV19 combines with J gene TRBJ1-5; D is unclear. CDR3 length: 11 amino acids. The germline V and J ends were trimmed by 10 bases and 12 bases, with 16 bases remaining between them. Germline V gene sequence: CDR1 LNHDA, CDR2 SQIVND (reference sequence). Here the CDR3 DNA reads TGTGCCACATCGTCGCAGCGGCACCAGCATTTT. As protein: CATSSQRHQHF.

The V call is TRBV29-1, the J call TRBJ1-1; 9 bases map to TRBD1. Germline CDR1 reads SQVTM; CDR2 reads ANQGSEA. The J segment lost 5 bases and the V segment lost 4 bases, leaving 11 bases of the junction unmatched. The CDR3 length is 15 residues. DNA for the CDR3: TGCAGCGTTGCAAAGAACGGACAGGGGCGGACTGAAGCTTTCTTT. It codes for CSVAKNGQGRTEAFF.

This chain connects TRBV27 to TRBJ1-1; possibly TRBD1 for D (6 bases). The CDR3 runs to 13 residues. The V and J ends lost 3 bases and 5 bases respectively, with 10 bases between them. Germline V gives CDR1 MNHEY, CDR2 SMNVEV (reference sequence). CDR3: CASSFRGRTEAFF. The CDR3 nucleotides are TGTGCCAGCAGTTTCAGGGGCAGAACTGAAGCTTTCTTT.

The rearrangement links TRBV6-5 to TRBJ2-4; maybe TRBD2 (7 bases). This CDR3 has 13 amino acids. V lost 5 bases, J lost 7 bases, and 12 bases lay in between. Germline CDR1 is MNHEY and CDR2 is SVGAGI. DNA for the CDR3: TGTGCCAGCAGTCGGGGGGCGGAGAACATTCAGTACTTC. It translates to CASSRGAENIQYF.

This clone was recorded once. The V and J genes are TRBV4-1 and TRBJ2-1, with 7 positions matching TRBD2. From germline, CDR1 is MGHRA and CDR2 YSYEKL. This CDR3 spans 20 amino acids. After removal of 4 bases from V and 6 bases from J, the junction contained 24 bases not matched to a gene. This CDR3 is CASSLGAKVAGLFLPNEQFF. As DNA, the CDR3 is TGCGCCAGCAGCCTGGGAGCCAAGGTAGCGGGCCTTTTTTTACCCAATGAGCAGTTCTTC.

The genes are TRBV7-9 and TRBJ1-2; maybe TRBD1 (6 bases). The germline CDR1 and CDR2 sequences are SEHNR and FQNEAQ (reference sequence). The CDR3 is 14 residues long. Trimming removed 4 bases from V and 7 bases from J, with 16 bases in between. CDR3 nucleotides: TGTGCCAGCAGCTCTTACAGGGTCGAGGTTGGCTACACCTTC. It yields the protein CASSSYRVEVGYTF.

The rearrangement joins TRBV30 to TRBJ2-5; 14 bases line up with TRBD2. The CDR3 has 16 residues. Germline lookup yields CDR1 GTSNPN and CDR2 SVGIG (reference sequence). The V gene end was trimmed by 2 bases and the J gene end by 5 bases; junction bases not matched to a gene: 7. The CDR3 DNA sequence: TGTGCCTGGAGTACAGGGACTAGCGGGGGAGGGGAGACCCAGTACTTC. This translates into CAWSTGTSGGGETQYF.

The rearrangement uses TRBV6-1 and TRBJ1-3; D is unresolved. CDR1 and CDR2 from the germline V gene are MNHNS and SASEGT. Trimming left V 2 bases short and J 0 bases short, with 8 bases between. This CDR3 region has 15 residues. The CDR3 sequence: CASSESFFSGNTIYF. DNA for the CDR3: TGTGCCAGCAGTGAATCGTTCTTCTCTGGAAACACCATATATTTT.

V and J are TRBV5-1 and TRBJ2-1; D not certain. Germline V gene lookup returns CDR1 SGHRS and CDR2 YFSETQ. The ends were cut back, 4 bases at V and 12 bases at J, with 14 bases in the middle. The CDR3 sequence is 12 residues long. The CDR3 is CASSVEATGQFF. In DNA, the CDR3 is TGCGCCAGCAGCGTTGAAGCGACGGGGCAGTTCTTC. The full variable domain, with the rest looked up from reference TRBV5-1 and TRBJ2-1, is KAGVTQTPRYLIKTRGQQVTLSCSPISGHRSVSWYQQTPGQGLQFLFEYFSETQRNKGNFPGRFSGRQFSNSRSEMNVSTLELGDSALYLCASSVEATGQFFGPGTRLTVL.

The chain carries TRBV19 and TRBJ2-7, with TRBD1 as a possible D gene (5 bases). Germline assignment: CDR1 LNHDA and CDR2 SQIVND (reference sequence). CDR3 length equals 13 residues. Trimming shortened V by 3 bases and J by 2 bases, and 8 bases separated the two germline ends. The CDR3 bases are TGTGCCAGTAGTATCTCCAGGGCCTACGAGCAGTACTTC. This sequence encodes CASSISRAYEQYF. The variable domain in full, with the rest retrieved from reference TRBV19 and TRBJ2-7, is DGGITQSPKYLFRKEGQNVTLSCEQNLNHDAMYWYRQDPGQGLRLIYYSQIVNDFQKGDIAEGYSVSREKKESFPLTVTSAQKNPTAFYLCASSISRAYEQYFGPGTRLTVT.

The chain uses TRBV15 and TRBJ1-4; D not resolved. Per the germline V gene, CDR1 is LNHNV and CDR2 is YYDKDF (reference sequence). This CDR3 is 13 amino acids long. V lost 0 bases and J 7 bases, leaving 6 bases between the germline ends. CDR3 protein: CATSRDEVEKLFF. The CDR3 region has the DNA TGTGCCACCAGCAGAGATGAGGTTGAAAAACTGTTTTTT. Full variable domain (rest looked up from reference TRBV15 and TRBJ1-4): DAMVIQNPRYQVTQFGKPVTLSCSQTLNHNVMYWYQQKSSQAPKLLFHYYDKDFNNEADTPDNFQSRRPNTSFCFLDIRSPGLGDTAMYLCATSRDEVEKLFFGSGTQLSVL.